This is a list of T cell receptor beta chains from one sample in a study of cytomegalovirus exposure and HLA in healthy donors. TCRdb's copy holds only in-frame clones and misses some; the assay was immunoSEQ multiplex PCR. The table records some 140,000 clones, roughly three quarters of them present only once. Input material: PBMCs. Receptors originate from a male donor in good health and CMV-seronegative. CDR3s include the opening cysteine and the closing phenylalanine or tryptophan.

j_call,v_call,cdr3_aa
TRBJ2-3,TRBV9,CASSVAGDYTDTQYF
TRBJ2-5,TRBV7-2,CASSFGGGHQETQYF
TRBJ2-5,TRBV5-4,CASSLLAAETQYF
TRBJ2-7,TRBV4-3,CASSQGGQGYEQYF
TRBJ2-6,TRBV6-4,CASSYGFRGAGANVLTF
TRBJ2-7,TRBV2,CASRSSSYEQYF
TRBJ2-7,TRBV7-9,CASSLPERGEEQYF
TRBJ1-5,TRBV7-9,CASSQDYGGFNQPQHF
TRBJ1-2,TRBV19,CASRTMNYGYTF
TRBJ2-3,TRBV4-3,CASSQEIRGGTDTQYF
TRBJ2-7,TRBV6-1,CASSSGRDYEQYF
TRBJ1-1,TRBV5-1,CASSQGENTEAFF
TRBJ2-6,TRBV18,CASSPRDTRSSGANVLTF
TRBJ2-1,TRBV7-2,CASRGSRGSYNEQFF
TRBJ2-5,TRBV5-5,CASSLMRQETQYF
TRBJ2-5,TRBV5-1,CASSLEGQETQYF
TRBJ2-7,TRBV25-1,CASSQGQGHEQYF
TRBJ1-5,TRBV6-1,CASSEAGHNQPQHF
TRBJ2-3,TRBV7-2,CASSLRASGGDTQYF
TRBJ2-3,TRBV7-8,CASSNRRASTDTQYF
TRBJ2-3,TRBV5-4,CASSLGQGLGTDTQYF
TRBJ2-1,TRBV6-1,CASERDAEPYNEQFF
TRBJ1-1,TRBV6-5,CASTPGVFMNTEAFF
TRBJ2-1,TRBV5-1,CASRPLAGGMNEQFF
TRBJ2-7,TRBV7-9,CASTSGEGLAYEQYF
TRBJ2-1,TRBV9,CASSVLGSSSYNEQFF
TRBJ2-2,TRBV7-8,CASSLGQGNTGELFF
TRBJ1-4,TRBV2,CASSDHIQTFRDRAEKLFF
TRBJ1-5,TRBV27,CASSLQGGGQPQHF
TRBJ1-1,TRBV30,CAWSKGQGGSEAFF
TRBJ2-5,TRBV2,CASRWTGVETQYF
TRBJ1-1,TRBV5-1,CASSLWGLEDEAFF
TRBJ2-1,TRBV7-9,CASSLWVTSKNEQFF
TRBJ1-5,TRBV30,CAWSRRGQGNQPQHF
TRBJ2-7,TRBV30,CAWSGGLAREQYF
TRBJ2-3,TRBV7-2,CASSRRLQGSTDTQYF
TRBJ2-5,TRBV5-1,CASRGSGGETQYF
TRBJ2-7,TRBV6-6,CASSPGGDRGSYEQYF
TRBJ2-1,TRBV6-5,CASSYSGRGYNEQFF
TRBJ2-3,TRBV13,CASSLWTSGASTDTQYF
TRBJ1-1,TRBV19,CASSPWGTGGLTEAFF
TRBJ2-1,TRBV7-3,CASSLVHRGGSYNEQFF
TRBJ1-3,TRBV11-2,CASSLVLQGALGNTIYF
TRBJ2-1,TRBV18,CASSPSGQNNEQFF
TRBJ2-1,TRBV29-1,CSARGRGGAPSSYNEQFF
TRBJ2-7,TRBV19,CASSIWDRTGTYEQYF
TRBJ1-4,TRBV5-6,CASSSVKLPNEKLFF
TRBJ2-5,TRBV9,CASSDNRGGETQYF
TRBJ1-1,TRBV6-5,CASSYVRTDTEAFF
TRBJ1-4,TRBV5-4,CASSLDSATNEKLFF
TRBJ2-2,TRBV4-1,CASSPTRQGAGELFF
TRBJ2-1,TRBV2,CASTSWGRLLDEQFF
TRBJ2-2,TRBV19,CASSSRPRRDTGELFF
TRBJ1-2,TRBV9,CASSVAVQDGYGYTF
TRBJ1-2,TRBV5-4,CASSPPGQGASFRTPGTF
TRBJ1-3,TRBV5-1,CASSLAGTGTGNTIYF
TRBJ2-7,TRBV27,CASSPSDRGSHEQYF
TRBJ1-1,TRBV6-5,CASSQGRRNTEAFF
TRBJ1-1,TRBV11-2,CASSLDRQGTEAFF